This T cell receptor (beta chain) was found in a study of T cells after yellow fever vaccination. At the level of the study: Fractions containing few cells were prepared with SMART-Seq v4 Ultra Low Input.

There are a few counts of this clonotype. The antigen is undetermined. Study-wide results and caveats: Weaker, the secondary response had a peak occurring faster, on day 5 versus 15. Most clones from primary vaccination were detected again post-booster (about 96% CD4, 88% CD8).

TCR cDNA, made by 5'RACE template switching, carried an added universal primer site and UMIs. TCRdb independently ran MiXCR on the 5' RACE reads; one entry per CDR3 protein. The table has a few hundred thousand distinct CDR3 sequences, about 17% seen once. Trimming took off 7 bases at V and 7 bases at J, with 13 bases between the two ends. Germline V lookup: CDR1 ENHRY, CDR2 SYGVKD. The length of the CDR3 is 13 residues. The receptor was isolated from a man aged 18 to 29 who received the YFV17D yellow fever vaccine. The sequenced sample was PBMCs, obtained 5 days after the first yellow fever vaccination. The chain employs TRBV10-3 and TRBJ2-2, with D maybe TRBD2 (5 bases). The CDR3 loop reads CAITEGSDGELFF. The CDR3 nucleotides read TGTGCCATCACGGAAGGGAGCGACGGGGAGCTGTTTTTT.